This TCR beta chain originates from a study of beta chain features in type 1 diabetes. Cell sorting via CD45RO/CCR7/CD25/CD127/CD95/CD27 was performed to obtain CD4+ naive, central memory, regulatory and stem cell-like memory cells. Study-wide results and caveats: Cells with high TCR expression could be over-represented by cDNA sequencing.

The whole isolated RNA underwent reverse transcription, so sequencing captured expressed TCRB transcripts. Mean read depth for naive, central memory and regulatory T cell samples was about 3.6 million reads. Sequencing used immunoSEQ multiplex PCR; TCRdb keeps in-frame clones, though not all of them. The profile shows around 430,000 clones, about 30% of them singletons. About this clone itself: Its antigen is unidentified.

The receptor's source is a man younger than 35 in good health. The sample comprised naive CD4+ T cells from blood.

The CDR3 spells CSVGRQTYNEQFF. The CDR3 DNA follows: TGCAGCGTTGGACGGCAGACCTACAATGAGCAGTTCTTC. The chain couples TRBV29-1 to TRBJ2-1; D call uncertain. The CDR3 is made up of 13 amino acids. Germline V gene data show CDR1 as SQVTM and CDR2 as ANQGSEA. V was trimmed by 4 bases and J by 2 bases, leaving 9 bases between them.